A single sample gave rise to the 30 T cell receptor beta chains below, sequenced in a study of somatic mutations in cytotoxic T cells in rheumatoid arthritis. Assay used: immunoSEQ multiplex PCR; TCRdb lists only in-frame clones, some missing. Of under 20,000 clones in the sample, 70% to 80% are singletons; the top ten hold roughly 4.5%. Sequencing used CD8+ T cells sorted from blood. The receptors were gathered from an adult with rheumatoid arthritis.

This rearrangement joins TRBV9 to TRBJ1-1; 9 nucleotides line up with TRBD1. This CDR3 comprises 17 residues. V lost 0 bases and J lost 1; bases outside the gene matches: 7. Per the germline V gene, CDR1 is SGDLS and CDR2 is YYNGEE. The CDR3 DNA is TGTGCCAGCAGCGTAGAGGGACAGGGCAGGAGGAACACTGAAGCTTTCTTT. Translation gives CASSVEGQGRRNTEAFF.

The chain couples TRBV19 to TRBJ1-2; the D gene is possibly TRBD1 (6 bases). Per the germline V gene, CDR1 is LNHDA and CDR2 is SQIVND (reference sequence). V dropped 6 bases and J dropped 6 bases, with 17 bases sitting between them. This CDR3 has 14 residues. In DNA form, the CDR3 reads TGTGCCAGTAGAGCCACGGACAGCCTTCATGGCTACACCTTC. Encoded protein: CASRATDSLHGYTF.

This clone has a handful of counts. This chain links TRBV19 with TRBJ1-4; D might be TRBD1 (6 bases). The CDR3 loop spans 14 amino acids. The ends were cut back, 3 bases at V and 3 bases at J, with 8 bases in the middle. CDR1 is LNHDA and CDR2 is SQIVND in the germline V gene (reference sequence). Here the CDR3 DNA reads TGTGCCAGTAGTATCGACAGGTCTAATGAAAAACTGTTTTTT. It yields the protein CASSIDRSNEKLFF.

As DNA, the CDR3 is TGCGCCAGCAGCCAAGAGACAGCCACAGATACGCAGTATTTT. It is translated as CASSQETATDTQYF. The chain combines TRBV4-1 with TRBJ2-3; D possibly corresponds to TRBD1 (5 bases). The length of the CDR3 is 14 residues. Trimming removed 0 bases at V and 2 bases at J, with 6 bases between. Germline CDR1 reads MGHRA; CDR2 reads YSYEKL.

J is TRBJ1-5 and V is TRBV27; possible D gene TRBD1, 6 bases. This CDR3 is built from 15 residues. In germline, CDR1 is MNHEY, CDR2 SMNVEV (reference sequence). The V and J ends lost 7 bases and 4 bases respectively, with 17 bases between them. CDR3 region: CASKLEGGGNQPQHF. The DNA of the CDR3 is TGTGCCAGCAAACTAGAAGGGGGAGGAAATCAGCCCCAGCATTTT.

Here the CDR3 DNA reads TGTGCCAGCAGTCCCCTAGGAGGGTCCTATGGCTACACCTTC. It is translated as CASSPLGGSYGYTF. The rearrangement uses TRBV27 and TRBJ1-2; the D is unclear. The germline V gene encodes CDR1 MNHEY and CDR2 SMNVEV (reference sequence). The CDR3 has 14 amino acids. V dropped 5 bases and J dropped 4 bases, with 14 bases sitting between them.

J is TRBJ2-1 and V is TRBV6-4; D gene ambiguous. This CDR3 contains 15 residues. Germline CDR1 MRHNA, CDR2 SNTAGT. V was cut by 2 bases and J by 4 bases, with 12 bases left in between. In DNA, the CDR3 is TGTGCCAGCAGTGACACCCCTGGATCGTACAATGAGCAGTTCTTC. Its translation is CASSDTPGSYNEQFF.

The table lists this clone with a few counts. The chain joins TRBV19 to TRBJ2-7; D possibly matches TRBD1 or TRBD2 (5 bases each). The CDR3 contains 13 residues. Germline V lookup: CDR1 LNHDA, CDR2 SQIVND (reference sequence). Trimming took off 10 bases at V and 0 bases at J, with 13 bases between the two ends. The CDR3 sequence: CATMGRSSYEQYF. DNA for the CDR3: TGTGCCACCATGGGACGGAGCTCCTACGAGCAGTACTTC.

The chain has TRBV27 and TRBJ1-5, with 10 bases matching TRBD1. With 5 bases clipped from V and 6 bases from J, the junction kept 16 bases outside the gene matches. Germline V gene sequence: CDR1 MNHEY, CDR2 SMNVEV (reference sequence). This CDR3 spans 18 amino acids. The CDR3 is CASSPSLRDRGLGQPQHF. In DNA, the CDR3 is TGTGCCAGCAGTCCCTCCCTGCGGGACAGGGGACTGGGTCAGCCCCAGCATTTT.

The V call is TRBV5-3, the J call TRBJ1-5; the D is unclear. TRBV5-3 belongs to the ORF category, with a function that is uncertain. Trimming cost V 4 bases and J 3 bases, with 11 bases left between them. This CDR3 comprises 14 residues. CDR3: CARSPDGPNQPQHF. As DNA, the CDR3 is TGTGCCAGAAGCCCGGACGGGCCCAATCAGCCCCAGCATTTT.

This chain joins TRBV6-5 and TRBJ2-2, with D hard to call. The CDR3 loop spans 12 amino acids. Deletions cut 2 bases from V and 5 bases from J, with 3 bases between. CDR1 MNHEY and CDR2 SVGAGI come from the germline V gene. CDR3: CASSYQTGELFF. For the CDR3, the DNA is TGTGCCAGCAGTTACCAGACCGGGGAGCTGTTTTTT.

The chain employs TRBV4-1 and TRBJ2-5; 7 nucleotides match TRBD1. The CDR3 loop spans 15 amino acids. The ends lost 0 bases at V and 5 bases at J; junction bases unmatched: 6. Germline V gene data show CDR1 as MGHRA and CDR2 as YSYEKL. CDR3 nucleotide sequence: TGCGCCAGCAGCCAAGATTATAGGGGGCTGGAGACCCAGTACTTC. Its protein product is CASSQDYRGLETQYF.

The genes are TRBV5-5 and TRBJ1-2; a weak D match, TRBD1 (6 bases). V dropped 3 bases and J dropped 3 bases, with 27 bases sitting between them. This CDR3 comprises 19 residues. The V gene's germline CDR1 is SGHKS and CDR2 YYEKEE (reference sequence). In DNA, the CDR3 is TGTGCCAGCAGCTATAAACCGGGGGCTGGGGTTAGTGGAGACTATGGCTACACCTTC. Its protein is CASSYKPGAGVSGDYGYTF.

This clone was seen more than once but under ten times. The chain uses TRBV2 and TRBJ1-1; D is unresolved. The germline V and J ends were trimmed by 7 bases and 1 base, with 4 bases remaining between them. Germline V gene lookup returns CDR1 SNHLY and CDR2 FYNNEI. The CDR3 is 11 residues long. CDR3 loop: CASMTNTEAFF. The CDR3 bases are TGTGCCAGCATGACGAACACTGAAGCTTTCTTT. Based on the CDR3 plus reference TRBV2 and TRBJ1-1, the full variable domain is EPEVTQTPSHQVTQMGQEVILRCVPISNHLYFYWYRQILGQKVEFLVSFYNNEISEKSEIFDDQFSVERPDGSNFTLKIRSTKLEDSAMYFCASMTNTEAFFGQGTRLTVV.

The rearrangement links TRBV7-3 to TRBJ2-7, with 7 bases aligning to TRBD1. The ends lost 5 bases at V and 3 bases at J; junction bases unmatched: 7. Germline values: CDR1 SGHTA, CDR2 FQGTGA. The CDR3 has 14 residues. CDR3 sequence: CASSMGQRGYEQYF. CDR3 bases: TGTGCCAGCAGCATGGGACAGCGAGGCTACGAGCAGTACTTC.

This chain joins TRBV7-2 and TRBJ2-1; the D is unclear. The CDR3 sequence is 11 residues long. The V gene's germline CDR1 is SGHTA and CDR2 FQGNSA. The CDR3 region is CVLFSYNEQFF. DNA for the CDR3: TGTGTTCTATTCTCCTACAATGAGCAGTTCTTC.

The chain links TRBV5-6 to TRBJ2-1, with D tentatively TRBD2 (6 bases). Trimming took off 6 bases at V and 4 bases at J, with 14 bases between the two ends. The CDR3 has 14 residues. Germline values: CDR1 SGHDT, CDR2 YYEEEE. In DNA form, the CDR3 reads TGTGCCAGCAACCCCAGGCGGGGATACAATGAGCAGTTCTTC. This sequence encodes CASNPRRGYNEQFF.

The chain links TRBV7-9 to TRBJ2-5, with 8 bases identical to TRBD2. The CDR3 has 14 residues. Trimming took 4 bases from V and 5 from J; bases not matched to a gene: 6. CDR1 SEHNR and CDR2 FQNEAQ come from the germline V gene (reference sequence). CDR3: CASSSGGDGETQYF. CDR3 nucleotide sequence: TGTGCCAGCAGCTCCGGGGGGGACGGGGAGACCCAGTACTTC.

The chain has TRBV13 and TRBJ2-7; TRBD1 aligns across 9 bases. Trimming at V came to 6 bases and at J to 2 bases, leaving 8 bases not matched to a gene. The CDR3 has 15 amino acids. The V gene's germline CDR1 is PRHDT and CDR2 FYEKMQ (reference sequence). CDR3 protein: CASSSPGQGAYEQYF. Written as DNA, the CDR3 is TGTGCCAGCAGTTCTCCGGGACAGGGTGCCTACGAGCAGTACTTC.

V is TRBV19 and J is TRBJ2-2; 9 bases line up with TRBD1. The germline gives CDR1 LNHDA, CDR2 SQIVND (reference sequence). The V and J ends lost 5 bases and 7 bases, in that order; junction bases with no gene match: 11. The length of the CDR3 is 16 residues. CDR3: CASSFHPGQGIGELFF. In nucleotides, the CDR3 is TGTGCCAGTAGTTTCCATCCGGGACAGGGAATCGGGGAGCTGTTTTTT.

The V call is TRBV21-1, the J call TRBJ2-7. TRBV21-1 is designated a pseudogene. The CDR3 extends over 11 amino acids. CDR3 DNA sequence: TGTGCCAGCAGGGGGGTCCACGAGCAGTACTTC. It codes for CASRGVHEQYF.

The CDR3 DNA is TGTGCCAGCAGTGTCGGCTACGAGCAGTACTTC. Protein product: CASSVGYEQYF. The rearrangement joins TRBV2 to TRBJ2-7; D is unresolved. The V gene lost 4 bases and the J gene lost 3 bases, with 4 bases spanning the gap. This CDR3 has 11 residues. Per germline, CDR1 SNHLY and CDR2 FYNNEI.

This rearrangement joins TRBV9 to TRBJ2-5, with D perhaps being TRBD1 or TRBD2 (5 bases each). V lost 3 bases to trimming and J lost 5 bases, with 11 bases between them. CDR1 and CDR2 from the germline V gene are SGDLS and YYNGEE. The CDR3 has 13 residues. The CDR3 DNA reads as TGTGCCAGCAGCGCATGGGGCGGGGAGACCCAGTACTTC. This translates into CASSAWGGETQYF. The full variable domain, in which reference TRBV9 and TRBJ2-5 provide the parts outside the CDR3, is DSGVTQTPKHLITATGQRVTLRCSPRSGDLSVYWYQQSLDQGLQFLIQYYNGEERAKGNILERFSAQQFPDLHSELNLSSLELGDSALYFCASSAWGGETQYFGPGTRLLVL.

This clone has only a few counts. This chain connects TRBV5-6 to TRBJ2-3, with TRBD1 matching over 9 bases. V shed 4 bases, J shed 6 bases, and the junction held 6 bases outside the gene matches. Germline CDR1 SGHDT, CDR2 YYEEEE. This CDR3 region has 14 residues. The DNA for the CDR3 is TGTGCCAGCAGCCTGGGACAGGGAATGGATACGCAGTATTTT. Amino acid sequence: CASSLGQGMDTQYF.

The chain uses TRBV7-7 and TRBJ2-2; D is ambiguous. The CDR3 sequence is 17 residues long. CDR1 and CDR2 from the germline V gene are SSHAT and FNYEAQ (reference sequence). The V gene lost 6 bases and the J gene lost 1 base, with 18 bases spanning the gap. CDR3 sequence (DNA): TGTGCCAGCAGTTTTGGGGTGGGTCCTGAGAACACCGGGGAGCTGTTTTTT. Its translation: CASSFGVGPENTGELFF.

This clone was recorded only once. The chain recombines TRBV7-3 with TRBJ1-6; the D is unclear. The CDR3 runs 15 residues. Germline values: CDR1 SGHTA, CDR2 FQGTGA. The V end was cut by 5 bases, the J end by 5 bases, with 13 bases between. The CDR3 here is CASSLGGGDNSPLHF. In DNA, the CDR3 is TGTGCCAGCAGCCTTGGTGGAGGAGATAATTCACCCCTCCACTTT. The variable domain in full, completed from reference TRBV7-3 and TRBJ1-6, reads GAGVSQTPSNKVTEKGKYVELRCDPISGHTALYWYRQSLGQGPEFLIYFQGTGAADDSGLPNDRFFAVRPEGSVSTLKIQRTERGDSAVYLCASSLGGGDNSPLHFGNGTRLTVT.

J is TRBJ1-4 and V is TRBV6-1; a possible D gene is TRBD1 (5 bases). Germline V CDR1 and CDR2: MNHNS, SASEGT. This CDR3 spans 11 amino acids. The V gene lost 9 bases and the J gene lost 5 bases, with 7 bases spanning the gap. The CDR3 nucleotides are TGTGCCAGTTGGGGGAATGAAAAACTGTTTTTT. Amino acid sequence: CASWGNEKLFF.

The V gene is TRBV6-4, the J gene TRBJ2-2; 7 bases are a match to TRBD2. The CDR3 is 13 residues long. Losses at the gene ends were 5 bases for V and 3 bases for J; bases not matched to a gene: 0. Germline CDR1 and CDR2: MRHNA and SNTAGT. This CDR3 reads CASSSGDTGELFF. The CDR3 region has the DNA TGTGCCAGCAGTAGCGGGGACACCGGGGAGCTGTTTTTT.

The V and J genes are TRBV25-1 and TRBJ1-1, with 7 positions matching TRBD1. The V gene end was trimmed by 4 bases and the J gene end by 3 bases; junction bases not matched to a gene: 8. CDR1 MGHDK and CDR2 SYGVNS come from the germline V gene. CDR3 size: 15 residues. For the CDR3, the DNA is TGTGCCAGCAGTGTGCCAGGGGGGCCGGACACTGAAGCTTTCTTT. Its translation is CASSVPGGPDTEAFF.

The chain employs TRBV7-9 and TRBJ1-1; TRBD1 is a possible D gene (6 bases). CDR3 length: 15 residues. The germline gives CDR1 SEHNR, CDR2 FQNEAQ (reference sequence). V was shortened by 0 bases and J by 2 bases, with 10 bases between the two germline ends. The CDR3 reads CASSLASGHNTEAFF. The CDR3 coding sequence is TGTGCCAGCAGCTTAGCGTCGGGACATAACACTGAAGCTTTCTTT.